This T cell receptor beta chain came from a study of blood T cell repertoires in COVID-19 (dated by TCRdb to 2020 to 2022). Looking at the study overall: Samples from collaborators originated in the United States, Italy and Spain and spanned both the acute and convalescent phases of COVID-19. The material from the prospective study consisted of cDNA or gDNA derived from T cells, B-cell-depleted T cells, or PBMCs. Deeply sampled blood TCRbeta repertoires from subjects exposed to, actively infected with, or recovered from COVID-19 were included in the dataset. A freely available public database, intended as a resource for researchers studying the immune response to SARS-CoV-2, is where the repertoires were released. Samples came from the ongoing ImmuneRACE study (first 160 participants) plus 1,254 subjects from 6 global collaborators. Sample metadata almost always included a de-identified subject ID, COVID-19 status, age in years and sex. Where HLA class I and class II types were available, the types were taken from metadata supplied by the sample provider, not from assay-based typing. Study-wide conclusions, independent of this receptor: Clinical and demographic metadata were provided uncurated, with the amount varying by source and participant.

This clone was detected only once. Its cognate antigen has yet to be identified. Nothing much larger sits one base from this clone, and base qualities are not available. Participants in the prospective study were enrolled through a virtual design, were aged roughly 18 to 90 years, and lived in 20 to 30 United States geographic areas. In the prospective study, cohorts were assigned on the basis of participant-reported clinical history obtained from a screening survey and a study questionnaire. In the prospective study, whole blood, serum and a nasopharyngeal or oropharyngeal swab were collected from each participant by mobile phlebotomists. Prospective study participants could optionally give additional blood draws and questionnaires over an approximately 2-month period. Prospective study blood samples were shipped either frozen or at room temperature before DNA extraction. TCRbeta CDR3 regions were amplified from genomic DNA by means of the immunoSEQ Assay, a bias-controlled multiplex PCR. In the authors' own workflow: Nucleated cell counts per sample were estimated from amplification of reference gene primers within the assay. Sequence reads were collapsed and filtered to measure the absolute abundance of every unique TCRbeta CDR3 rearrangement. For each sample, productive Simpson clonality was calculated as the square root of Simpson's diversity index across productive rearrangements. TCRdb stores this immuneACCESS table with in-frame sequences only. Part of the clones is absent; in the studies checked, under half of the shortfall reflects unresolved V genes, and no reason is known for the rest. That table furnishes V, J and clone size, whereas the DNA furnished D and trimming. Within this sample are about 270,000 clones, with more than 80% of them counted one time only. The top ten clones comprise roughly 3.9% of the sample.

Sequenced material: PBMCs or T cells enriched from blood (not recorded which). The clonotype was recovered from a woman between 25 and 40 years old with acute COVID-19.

The CDR3 reads as follows: CASSRPGTGFSGNTIYF. The nucleotide sequence is given as TGTGCCAGCAGTCGACCTGGGACAGGGTTCTCTGGAAACACCATATATTTT. This receptor chain uses TRBV28 and TRBJ1-3; 9 central nucleotides agree with TRBD1. The germline V end is reduced by 5 bases and the J end by 0 bases; junction bases left unmatched: 8. There are 17 amino acids in the CDR3, from cysteine to phenylalanine inclusive. CDR3 DNA is the only sequence kept; it has 51 bases, read in frame from the first base. Per the germline V gene, MDHEN is the CDR1 and SYDVKM is the CDR2.